These 8 T cell receptor beta chains were sequenced from one sample in a study of blood T cells in healthy people across ages. The use of a sample-barcoded 5' primer and a J-beta primer mix characterized a second PCR of about 7 to 12 cycles. Via MiXCR, TCRdb re-called the 5' RACE reads, giving one row per CDR3 protein. The sample lists hundreds of thousands of distinct CDR3 sequences, approximately 53% occurring once. Sequencing was performed on blood. The receptors come from a man between 40 and 49 years old in good health.

The rearrangement links TRBV12-3 or TRBV12-4 to TRBJ1-2; tentative D call: TRBD1 (5 bases). V gave up 6 bases and J gave up 8 bases, with 22 bases separating them. This CDR3 comprises 15 residues. The CDR3 coding sequence is TGTGCCAGCAGCGGGGCGGGAGGGTTCCCAGTCGGCTACACCTTC. This translates into CASSGAGGFPVGYTF.

The chain combines TRBV25-1 with TRBJ2-7; D is unclear. V lost 4 bases to trimming and J lost 3 bases, with 19 bases between them. The CDR3 extends over 16 amino acids. The germline V gene has CDR1 MGHDK and CDR2 SYGVNS. CDR3 loop: CASSAVRDGKNYEQYF. The CDR3 region has the DNA TGTGCCAGCAGTGCGGTTCGAGACGGCAAAAACTACGAGCAGTACTTC.

The chain recombines TRBV20-1 with TRBJ2-1, with D tentatively TRBD1 or TRBD2 (5 bases each). The germline V gene encodes CDR1 DFQATT and CDR2 SNEGSKA (reference sequence). CDR3 length equals 14 residues. V lost 6 bases to trimming and J lost 13 bases, with 25 bases between them. CDR3 coding DNA: TGCAGTGCACCTACGCCGGGGCTTCAAGAGACCCAGTTCTTC. It yields the protein CSAPTPGLQETQFF.

The chain links TRBV11-1 to TRBJ2-1; TRBD2 agrees at 11 bases. This CDR3 contains 17 residues. Losses at the gene ends were 7 bases for V and 7 bases for J; bases not matched to a gene: 15. The germline V gene has CDR1 SGHAT and CDR2 FQDESV (reference sequence). The CDR3 coding sequence is TGTGCCAGCAAGCTCCAGGCGAGTAGCGGGAGGGGAAATGAGCAGTTCTTC. Protein: CASKLQASSGRGNEQFF.

This sequence joins TRBV9 and TRBJ2-7; D may be TRBD1 or TRBD2 (5 bases each). V was clipped by 4 bases and J by 3 bases, with 11 bases between them. CDR1 is SGDLS and CDR2 is YYNGEE in the germline V gene. This CDR3 contains 13 residues. The CDR3 region has the DNA TGTGCCAGCAGCATCCCGGGGCGCTACGAGCAGTACTTC. Translated: CASSIPGRYEQYF.

In the case of this clonotype: The CDR3 does not close with the conserved phenylalanine or tryptophan, likely indicating a read error. V usage is TRBV28 and J usage is TRBJ2-3; D gene ambiguous. The germline CDR1 and CDR2 sequences are MDHEN and SYDVKM. V was cut by 4 bases and J by 3 bases, with 8 bases left in between. The CDR3 length is 13 residues. The DNA of the CDR3 is TGTGCCAGCAGTTCCGATGGGACAGATACGCAGTATTCT. Amino acids: CASSSDGTDTQYS.

The CDR3 protein is CSALQANTEAFF. CDR3 DNA: TGCAGCGCTCTTCAGGCGAACACTGAAGCTTTCTTT. This chain joins TRBV29-1 and TRBJ1-1; D remains unclear. The germline V gene encodes CDR1 SQVTM and CDR2 ANQGSEA. The CDR3 extends over 12 amino acids. V lost 7 bases, J lost 1 base, and 10 bases lay in between.

This chain connects TRBV7-9 to TRBJ1-1, with D perhaps TRBD1 (5 bases). V was cut by 1 base and J by 1 base, with 10 bases left in between. Germline assignment: CDR1 SEHNR and CDR2 FQNEAQ (reference sequence). The CDR3 loop spans 15 amino acids. The CDR3 DNA reads as TGTGCCAGCAGCTTAGGCGACAGATCGAACACTGAAGCTTTCTTT. Translation: CASSLGDRSNTEAFF.